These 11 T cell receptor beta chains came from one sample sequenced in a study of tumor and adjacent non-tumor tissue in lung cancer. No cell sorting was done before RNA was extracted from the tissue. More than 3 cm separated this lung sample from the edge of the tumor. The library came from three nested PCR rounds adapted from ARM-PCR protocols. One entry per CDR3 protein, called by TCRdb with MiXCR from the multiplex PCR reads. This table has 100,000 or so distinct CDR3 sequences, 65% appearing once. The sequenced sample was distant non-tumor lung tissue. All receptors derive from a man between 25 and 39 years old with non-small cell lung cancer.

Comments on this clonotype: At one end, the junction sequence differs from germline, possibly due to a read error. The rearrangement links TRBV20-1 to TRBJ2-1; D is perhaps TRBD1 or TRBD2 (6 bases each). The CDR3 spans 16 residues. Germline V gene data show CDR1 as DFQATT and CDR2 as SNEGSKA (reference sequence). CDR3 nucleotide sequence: TGCAGTGCTAGACCGCGACGGACTATGGGGGACAATAAGCAGTTCTTC. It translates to CSARPRRTMGDNKQFF.

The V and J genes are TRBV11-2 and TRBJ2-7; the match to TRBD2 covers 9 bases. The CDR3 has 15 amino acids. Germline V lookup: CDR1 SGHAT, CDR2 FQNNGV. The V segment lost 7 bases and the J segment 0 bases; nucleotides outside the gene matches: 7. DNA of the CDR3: TGTGCCAGCACCGTTAGCGGGGGACACTCCTACGAGCAGTACTTC. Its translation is CASTVSGGHSYEQYF.

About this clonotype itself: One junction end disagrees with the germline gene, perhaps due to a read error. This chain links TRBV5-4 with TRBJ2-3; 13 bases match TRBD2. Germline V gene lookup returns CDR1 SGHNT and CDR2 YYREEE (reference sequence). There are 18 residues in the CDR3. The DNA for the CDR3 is TGTGCTAGCAGCCCCCCAGGACTAGCGGGGGCCGACACAGATACGCAGTATTTT. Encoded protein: CASSPPGLAGADTDTQYF.

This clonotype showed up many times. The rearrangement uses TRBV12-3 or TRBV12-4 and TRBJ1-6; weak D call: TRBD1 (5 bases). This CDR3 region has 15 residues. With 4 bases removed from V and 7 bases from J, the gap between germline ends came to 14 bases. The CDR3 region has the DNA TGTGCCAGCAGTTATCGCCGGGGCGTCAATTCACCCCTCCACTTT. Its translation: CASSYRRGVNSPLHF.

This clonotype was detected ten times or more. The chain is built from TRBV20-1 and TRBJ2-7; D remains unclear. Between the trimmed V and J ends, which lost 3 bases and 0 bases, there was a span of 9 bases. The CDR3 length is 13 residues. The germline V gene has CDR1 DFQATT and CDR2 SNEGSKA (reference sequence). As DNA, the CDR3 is TGCAGTGCTAGTTGGGCAGCCTCCTACGAGCAGTACTTC. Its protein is CSASWAASYEQYF.

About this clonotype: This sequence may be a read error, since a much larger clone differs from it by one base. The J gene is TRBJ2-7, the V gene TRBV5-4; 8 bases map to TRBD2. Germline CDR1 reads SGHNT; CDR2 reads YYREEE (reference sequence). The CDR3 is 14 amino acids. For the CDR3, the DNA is TGTGCCACCTTCTCTCAGCGGGGGACCTACGAGAAGTACTTC. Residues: CATFSQRGTYEKYF.

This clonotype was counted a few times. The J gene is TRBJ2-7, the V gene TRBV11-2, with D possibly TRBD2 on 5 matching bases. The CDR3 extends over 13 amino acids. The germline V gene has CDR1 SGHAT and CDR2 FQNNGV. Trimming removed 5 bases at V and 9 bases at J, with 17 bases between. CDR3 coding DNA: TGTGCCAGCAGCCAACGACGAGAGGGCGTGCAGTACTTC. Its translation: CASSQRREGVQYF.

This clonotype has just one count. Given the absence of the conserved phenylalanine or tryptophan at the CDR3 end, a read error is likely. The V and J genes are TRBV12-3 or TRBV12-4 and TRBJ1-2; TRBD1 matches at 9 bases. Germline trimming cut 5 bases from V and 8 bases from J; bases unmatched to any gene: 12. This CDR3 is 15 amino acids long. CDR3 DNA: TGTGCCAGCAGTCCACGACAGGGGGGTTCGCAGGGCTACACCTTA. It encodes CASSPRQGGSQGYTL.

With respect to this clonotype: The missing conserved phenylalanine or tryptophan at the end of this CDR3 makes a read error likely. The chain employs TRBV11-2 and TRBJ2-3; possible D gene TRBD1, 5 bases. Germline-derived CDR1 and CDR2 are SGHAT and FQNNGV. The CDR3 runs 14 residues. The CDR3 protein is CASSLVDSTGTQYC. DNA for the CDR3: TGTGCCAGCAGCTTAGTGGATAGCACAGGTACGCAGTATTGT.

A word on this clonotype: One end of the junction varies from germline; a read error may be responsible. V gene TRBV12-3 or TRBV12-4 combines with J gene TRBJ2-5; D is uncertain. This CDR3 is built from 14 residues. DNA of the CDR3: TGTGCCAGGAGCCAGTATACAGCCCAAGAGACCCAGCACTTC. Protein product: CARSQYTAQETQHF.

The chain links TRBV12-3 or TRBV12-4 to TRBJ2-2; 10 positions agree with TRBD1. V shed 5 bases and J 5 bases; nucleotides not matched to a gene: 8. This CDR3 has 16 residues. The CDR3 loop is CASSNGTGVGTGELFF. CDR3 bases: TGTGCCAGCAGTAACGGGACAGGGGTTGGTACCGGGGAGCTGTTTTTT.